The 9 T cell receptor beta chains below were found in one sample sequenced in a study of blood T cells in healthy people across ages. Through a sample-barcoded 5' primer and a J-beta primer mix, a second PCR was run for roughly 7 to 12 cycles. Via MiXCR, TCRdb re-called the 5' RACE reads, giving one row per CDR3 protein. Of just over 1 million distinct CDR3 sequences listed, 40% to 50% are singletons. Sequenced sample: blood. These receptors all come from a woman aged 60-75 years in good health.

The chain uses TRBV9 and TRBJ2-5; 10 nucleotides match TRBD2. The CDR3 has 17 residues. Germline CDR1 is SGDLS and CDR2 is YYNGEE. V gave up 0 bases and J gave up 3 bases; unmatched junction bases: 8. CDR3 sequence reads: CASSVGPSGSTEETQYF. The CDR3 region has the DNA TGTGCCAGCAGCGTAGGTCCTAGCGGGAGTACTGAAGAGACCCAGTACTTC.

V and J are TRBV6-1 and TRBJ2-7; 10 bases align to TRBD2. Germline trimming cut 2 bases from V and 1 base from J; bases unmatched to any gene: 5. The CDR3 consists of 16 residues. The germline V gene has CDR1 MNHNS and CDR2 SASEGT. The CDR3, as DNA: TGTGCCAGCAGTGAAAACCCTAGCGGGAGATCCTACGAGCAGTACTTC. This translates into CASSENPSGRSYEQYF.

CDR3 loop: CASSFRIAGGRYEQFF. The CDR3 DNA is TGTGCCAGCAGCTTCAGAATAGCGGGAGGCAGGTATGAGCAGTTCTTC. The rearrangement links TRBV7-2 to TRBJ2-1; TRBD2 matches at 10 bases. The CDR3 has 16 amino acids. The V gene's germline CDR1 is SGHTA and CDR2 FQGNSA. V lost 3 bases to trimming and J lost 8 bases; unmatched junction nucleotides: 10.

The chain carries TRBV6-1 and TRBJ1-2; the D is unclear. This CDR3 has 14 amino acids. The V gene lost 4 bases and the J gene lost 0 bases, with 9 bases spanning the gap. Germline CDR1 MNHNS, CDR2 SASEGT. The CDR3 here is CASSVSGPNYGYTF. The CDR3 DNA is TGTGCCAGCAGTGTCTCCGGGCCTAACTATGGCTACACCTTC.

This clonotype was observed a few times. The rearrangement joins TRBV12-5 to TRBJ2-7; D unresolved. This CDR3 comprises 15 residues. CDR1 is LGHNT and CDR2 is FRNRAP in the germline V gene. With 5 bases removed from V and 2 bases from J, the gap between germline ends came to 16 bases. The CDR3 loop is CASGPPLGQAYEQYF. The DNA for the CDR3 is TGTGCTAGTGGTCCCCCCTTAGGGCAGGCCTACGAGCAGTACTTC.

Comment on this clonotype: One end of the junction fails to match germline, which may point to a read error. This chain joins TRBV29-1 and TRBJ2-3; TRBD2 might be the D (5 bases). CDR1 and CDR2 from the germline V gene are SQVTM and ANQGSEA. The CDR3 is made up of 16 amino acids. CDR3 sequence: CSVEDQERVSTDTQYF. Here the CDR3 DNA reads TGCAGCGTCGAAGACCAGGAGAGGGTTAGCACAGATACGCAGTATTTT.

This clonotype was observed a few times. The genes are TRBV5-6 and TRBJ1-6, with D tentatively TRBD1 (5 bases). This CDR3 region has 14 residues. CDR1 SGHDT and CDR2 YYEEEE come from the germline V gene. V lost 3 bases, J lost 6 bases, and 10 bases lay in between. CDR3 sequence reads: CASSSRQLNSPLHF. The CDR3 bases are TGTGCCAGCAGCTCGCGACAGCTTAATTCACCCCTCCACTTT.

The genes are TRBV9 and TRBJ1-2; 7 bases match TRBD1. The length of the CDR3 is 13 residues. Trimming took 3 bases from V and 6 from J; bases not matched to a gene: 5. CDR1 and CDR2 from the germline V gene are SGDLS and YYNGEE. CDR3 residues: CASSGQGRNGYTF. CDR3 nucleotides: TGTGCCAGCAGCGGACAGGGACGTAATGGCTACACCTTC.

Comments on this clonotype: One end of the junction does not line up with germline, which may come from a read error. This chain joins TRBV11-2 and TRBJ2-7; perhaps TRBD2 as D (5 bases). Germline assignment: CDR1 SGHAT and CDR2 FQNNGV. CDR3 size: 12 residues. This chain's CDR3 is CVSSPDSTTQYF. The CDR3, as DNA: TGTGTCAGCAGCCCGGACTCTACGACGCAGTACTTC.